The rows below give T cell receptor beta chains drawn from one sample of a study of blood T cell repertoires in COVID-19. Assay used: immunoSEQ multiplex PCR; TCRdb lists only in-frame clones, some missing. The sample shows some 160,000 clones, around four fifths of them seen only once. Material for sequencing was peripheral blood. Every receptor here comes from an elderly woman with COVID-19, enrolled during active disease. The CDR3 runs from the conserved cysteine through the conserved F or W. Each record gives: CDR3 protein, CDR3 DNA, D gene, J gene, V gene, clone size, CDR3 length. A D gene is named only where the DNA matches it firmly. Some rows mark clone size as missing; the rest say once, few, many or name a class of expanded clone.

CDR3 protein: CSVDPGGETQYF; CDR3 DNA: TGCAGCGTCGACCCGGGGGGAGAGACCCAGTACTTC; D gene: TRBD2; J gene: TRBJ2-5; V gene: TRBV29-1; clone size: NA; CDR3 length: 12
CDR3 protein: CATSAGTSTDTQYF; CDR3 DNA: TGTGCCACCAGTGCGGGAACTAGCACAGATACGCAGTATTTT; D gene: NA; J gene: TRBJ2-3; V gene: TRBV24-1; clone size: NA; CDR3 length: 14
CDR3 protein: CASSFGGQETQYF; CDR3 DNA: TGTGCCAGCAGCTTCGGGGGGCAAGAGACCCAGTACTTC; D gene: TRBD2; J gene: TRBJ2-5; V gene: TRBV11-1; clone size: once; CDR3 length: 13
CDR3 protein: CATSGEHGGVNTEAFF; CDR3 DNA: TGTGCCACCAGCGGGGAACACGGGGGAGTGAACACTGAAGCTTTCTTT; D gene: NA; J gene: TRBJ1-1; V gene: TRBV15; clone size: NA; CDR3 length: 16
CDR3 protein: CASRDRENSPLHF; CDR3 DNA: TGTGCCAGCAGGGACAGGGAAAATTCACCCCTCCACTTT; D gene: TRBD1; J gene: TRBJ1-6; V gene: TRBV28; clone size: NA; CDR3 length: 13
CDR3 protein: CASTIYGYTF; CDR3 DNA: TGTGCCAGCACTATTTATGGCTACACCTTC; D gene: NA; J gene: TRBJ1-2; V gene: TRBV6-4; clone size: NA; CDR3 length: 10
CDR3 protein: CASSRTENTEAFF; CDR3 DNA: TGTGCCAGCAGCCGCACAGAGAACACTGAAGCTTTCTTT; D gene: NA; J gene: TRBJ1-1; V gene: TRBV3-1/TRBV3-2; clone size: NA; CDR3 length: 13
CDR3 protein: CASRPPVFPYEQYF; CDR3 DNA: TGTGCCAGCAGGCCCCCGGTATTCCCCTACGAGCAGTACTTC; D gene: NA; J gene: TRBJ2-7; V gene: TRBV28; clone size: NA; CDR3 length: 14
CDR3 protein: CASSLGLAADTQYF; CDR3 DNA: TGCGCCAGCAGCTTGGGTCTAGCTGCCGATACGCAGTATTTT; D gene: NA; J gene: TRBJ2-3; V gene: TRBV5-1; clone size: NA; CDR3 length: 14
CDR3 protein: CASSQSTTVSSGNTIYF; CDR3 DNA: TGCGCCAGCAGCCAGTCGACAACGGTTAGCTCTGGAAACACCATATATTTT; D gene: NA; J gene: TRBJ1-3; V gene: TRBV4-1; clone size: NA; CDR3 length: 17
CDR3 protein: CASSLGTANYGYTF; CDR3 DNA: TGCGCCAGCAGCTTGGGGACAGCTAACTATGGCTACACCTTC; D gene: NA; J gene: TRBJ1-2; V gene: TRBV5-1; clone size: NA; CDR3 length: 14
CDR3 protein: CASSSIQGAGETQYF; CDR3 DNA: TGTGCCAGCAGCTCAATACAGGGGGCCGGGGAGACCCAGTACTTC; D gene: TRBD1; J gene: TRBJ2-5; V gene: TRBV5-4; clone size: NA; CDR3 length: 15
CDR3 protein: CASSTVTSGGRKTQYF; CDR3 DNA: TGTGCCAGCAGTACAGTGACTAGCGGGGGGAGGAAGACCCAGTACTTC; D gene: TRBD2; J gene: TRBJ2-5; V gene: TRBV2; clone size: NA; CDR3 length: 16
CDR3 protein: CASSLIGGRVDTEAFF; CDR3 DNA: TGTGCCAGCAGCTTAATTGGCGGCAGGGTGGATACTGAAGCTTTCTTT; D gene: NA; J gene: TRBJ1-1; V gene: TRBV7-3; clone size: few; CDR3 length: 16